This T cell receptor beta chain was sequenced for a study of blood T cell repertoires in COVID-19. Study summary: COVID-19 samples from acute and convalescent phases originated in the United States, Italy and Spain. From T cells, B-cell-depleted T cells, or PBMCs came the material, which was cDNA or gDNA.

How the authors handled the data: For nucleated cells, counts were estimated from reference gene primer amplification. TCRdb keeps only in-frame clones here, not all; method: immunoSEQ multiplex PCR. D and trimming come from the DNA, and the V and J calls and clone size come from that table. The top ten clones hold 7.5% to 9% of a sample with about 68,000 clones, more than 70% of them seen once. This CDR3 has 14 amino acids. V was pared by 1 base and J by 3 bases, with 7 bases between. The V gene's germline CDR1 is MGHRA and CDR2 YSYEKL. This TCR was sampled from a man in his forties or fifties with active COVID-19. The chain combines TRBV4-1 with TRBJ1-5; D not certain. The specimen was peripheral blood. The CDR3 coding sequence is TGCGCCAGCAGCCAAGTCGAGATCAATCAGCCCCAGCATTTT. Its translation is CASSQVEINQPQHF.